Following are 27 T cell receptor beta chains from one sample sequenced in a study of cytomegalovirus exposure and HLA in healthy donors. Some clones are missing from TCRdb's copy, which holds only in-frame ones; the method was immunoSEQ multiplex PCR. Among 200,000 or so clones, over 80% were seen once, and the ten largest hold 1% to 1.2%. The material sequenced was PBMCs. The receptor source for this set is a woman aged 18-29 years in good health and CMV-seronegative.

This clone was counted a single time. V is TRBV10-3 and J is TRBJ2-1; 8 bases map to TRBD1. Unmatched junction bases numbered 14, after V lost 11 bases and J lost 5 bases. The germline V gene encodes CDR1 ENHRY and CDR2 SYGVKD. The CDR3 consists of 15 residues. CDR3 nucleotide sequence: TGTGCCGCAGGGGGCTCTAGCGAGAGAGACAATGAGCAGTTCTTC. It is translated as CAAGGSSERDNEQFF.

This clone was detected only a few times. The chain joins TRBV27 to TRBJ1-2; a possible D gene is TRBD1 (6 bases). V was shortened by 3 bases and J by 6 bases, with 20 bases between the two germline ends. The germline V gene encodes CDR1 MNHEY and CDR2 SMNVEV (reference sequence). The CDR3 is made up of 16 amino acids. The CDR3 DNA follows: TGTGCCAGCAGTTTCGTAACAGGGAGCCTTAGGAATGGCTACACCTTC. It encodes CASSFVTGSLRNGYTF.

This chain links TRBV4-1 with TRBJ1-5; TRBD1 matches at 8 bases. The CDR3 loop spans 15 amino acids. Germline values: CDR1 MGHRA, CDR2 YSYEKL. J was trimmed by 7 bases and V by 1 base; bases with no gene match: 6. The CDR3 loop is CASSQGGQGAQPQHF. In DNA form, the CDR3 reads TGCGCCAGCAGCCAAGGGGGCCAGGGGGCCCAGCCCCAGCATTTT.

In this sample, this clone turned up once. CDR3 sequence reads: CASSVEIFSGQATEAFF. The CDR3 bases are TGTGCCAGCAGCGTAGAAATTTTTTCCGGACAGGCTACTGAAGCTTTCTTT. The chain has TRBV9 and TRBJ1-1, with 7 bases fitting TRBD1. Unmatched junction bases numbered 13, after V lost 0 bases and J lost 5 bases. CDR1 is SGDLS, CDR2 YYNGEE, per germline. The CDR3 runs to 17 residues.

The rearrangement joins TRBV30 to TRBJ2-3, with 12 bases matching TRBD2. Germline V gives CDR1 GTSNPN, CDR2 SVGIG (reference sequence). CDR3 length: 17 residues. Trimming took 0 bases from V and 2 from J; bases not matched to a gene: 6. In nucleotides, the CDR3 is TGTGCCTGGAGTGTAGGGCTAGCGGGAGGGACCACAGATACGCAGTATTTT. Its translation is CAWSVGLAGGTTDTQYF. The full variable domain, its missing parts supplied by reference TRBV30 and TRBJ2-3, is SQTIHQWPATLVQPVGSPLSLECTVEGTSNPNLYWYRQAAGRGLQLLFYSVGIGQISSEVPQNLSASRPQDRQFILSSKKLLLSDSGFYLCAWSVGLAGGTTDTQYFGPGTRLTVL.

V is TRBV4-2 and J is TRBJ1-3; D is uncertain. Looked up from germline, CDR1 is LGHNA and CDR2 is YNFKEQ. The length of the CDR3 is 16 residues. Deletions cut 1 base from V and 0 bases from J, with 10 bases between. CDR3 loop: CASSQVEVSSGNTIYF. For the CDR3, the DNA is TGTGCCAGCAGCCAAGTGGAGGTTAGCTCTGGAAACACCATATATTTT.

The gene calls are TRBV2 and TRBJ2-7; 11 bases fit TRBD1. J gave up 3 bases and V 5 bases, and 6 bases lay outside the gene matches. This CDR3 spans 15 amino acids. CDR1 is SNHLY, CDR2 FYNNEI, per germline. CDR3 amino acids: CASSPGQGVGYEQYF. In nucleotides, the CDR3 is TGTGCCAGCAGTCCGGGACAGGGGGTTGGCTACGAGCAGTACTTC.

The DNA for the CDR3 is TGCAGCGTTGCGGCCGGGACAGTTAACACTGAAGCTTTCTTT. This codes for CSVAAGTVNTEAFF. The rearrangement uses TRBV29-1 and TRBJ1-1; 7 bases line up with TRBD1. The germline gives CDR1 SQVTM, CDR2 ANQGSEA. CDR3 length: 14 residues. V lost 4 bases to trimming and J lost 2 bases; unmatched junction nucleotides: 7. The full variable domain, its missing parts supplied by reference TRBV29-1 and TRBJ1-1, is SAVISQKPSRDICQRGTSLTIQCQVDSQVTMMFWYRQQPGQSLTLIATANQGSEATYESGFVIDKFPISRPNLTFSTLTVSNMSPEDSSIYLCSVAAGTVNTEAFFGQGTRLTVV.

This chain joins TRBV25-1 and TRBJ1-6; 10 nucleotides match TRBD1. Germline CDR1 is MGHDK and CDR2 is SYGVNS. The CDR3 loop spans 15 amino acids. Germline trimming cut 1 base from V and 7 bases from J; bases unmatched to any gene: 1. The CDR3 region is CASSELGQGNSPLHF. The CDR3 nucleotides are TGTGCCAGCAGTGAATTGGGACAGGGGAATTCACCCCTCCACTTT.

The rearrangement uses TRBV19 and TRBJ2-1, with TRBD1 identical over 10 bases. In germline, CDR1 is LNHDA, CDR2 SQIVND (reference sequence). This CDR3 spans 15 amino acids. J gave up 5 bases and V 5 bases, and 6 bases lay outside the gene matches. For the CDR3, the DNA is TGTGCCAGTAGTGGTTCAGGGACAGGGGACAATGAGCAGTTCTTC. Its translation is CASSGSGTGDNEQFF.

This clone came up once. The J gene is TRBJ2-1, the V gene TRBV27; tentative D call: TRBD2 (5 bases). The CDR3 is made up of 12 amino acids. V shed 7 bases and J shed 10 bases, with 14 bases lying between them. Germline values: CDR1 MNHEY, CDR2 SMNVEV (reference sequence). The CDR3 DNA reads TGTGCCAGCACCCAGGCCGGAGGAGAGCAGTTCTTC. The encoded protein is CASTQAGGEQFF.

V gene TRBV18 combines with J gene TRBJ2-1; 13 bases are shared with TRBD2. Germline V gene sequence: CDR1 KGHSH, CDR2 LQKENI. This CDR3 contains 16 residues. V lost 2 bases to trimming and J lost 4 bases; unmatched junction nucleotides: 2. The CDR3: CASSPGTSGTYNEQFF. CDR3 nucleotide sequence: TGTGCCAGCTCACCAGGGACTAGCGGGACTTACAATGAGCAGTTCTTC.

This sequence joins TRBV7-8 and TRBJ2-7, with TRBD1 matching over 9 bases. Trimming removed 1 base from V and 0 bases from J; junction bases left unmatched: 4. This CDR3 comprises 16 residues. Germline lookup yields CDR1 SGHVS and CDR2 FQNEAQ. The CDR3 loop reads CASSLGGGQGSYEQYF. The CDR3 bases are TGTGCCAGCAGCTTAGGGGGGGGACAGGGCTCCTACGAGCAGTACTTC.

This chain links TRBV11-2 with TRBJ2-7, with TRBD2 matching 7 bases. The CDR3 loop spans 16 amino acids. The germline gives CDR1 SGHAT, CDR2 FQNNGV. Trimming at V came to 1 base and at J to 5 bases, leaving 11 bases not matched to a gene. The CDR3 protein is CASSLVLSGKKNEQYF. CDR3 in DNA: TGTGCCAGCAGCTTAGTTTTGAGCGGGAAAAAAAACGAGCAGTACTTC.

CDR3 in DNA: TGTGCCAGCAGCTACGAGACTAACTATGGCTACACCTTC. Encoded protein: CASSYETNYGYTF. The chain is built from TRBV11-2 and TRBJ1-2; no reliable D call. CDR1 SGHAT and CDR2 FQNNGV come from the germline V gene. V gave up 4 bases and J gave up 0 bases, with 6 bases separating them. The CDR3 sequence is 13 residues long.

The gene calls are TRBV5-3 and TRBJ1-2, with 8 bases fitting TRBD1. Being an ORF, TRBV5-3 has a function that is uncertain. The CDR3 covers 14 residues. The V and J ends lost 8 bases and 8 bases, in that order; junction bases with no gene match: 14. The CDR3 DNA follows: TGTGCCAGTGGACCGGGACAGGATCTATTCGGCTACACCTTC. Translated: CASGPGQDLFGYTF.

This sequence joins TRBV19 and TRBJ2-5; the match to TRBD2 covers 8 bases. The germline CDR1 and CDR2 sequences are LNHDA and SQIVND (reference sequence). Trimming at V came to 7 bases and at J to 7 bases, leaving 11 bases not matched to a gene. The length of the CDR3 is 14 residues. DNA for the CDR3: TGTGCCAGTACTGCCCTGGGACGGGAGGGGACCCAGTACTTC. Translated, it gives CASTALGREGTQYF.

The rearrangement links TRBV19 to TRBJ2-1, with a possible D match to TRBD1 (6 bases). The CDR3 is 15 residues long. The V and J ends lost 2 bases and 3 bases respectively, with 11 bases between them. CDR1 LNHDA and CDR2 SQIVND come from the germline V gene (reference sequence). For the CDR3, the DNA is TGTGCCAGTAGTATAACAGGGCAGGACTACAATGAGCAGTTCTTC. Protein sequence: CASSITGQDYNEQFF.

The J gene is TRBJ2-1, the V gene TRBV7-9; TRBD1 aligns across 9 bases. Germline CDR1 and CDR2: SEHNR and FQNEAQ (reference sequence). This CDR3 region has 17 residues. The trim removed 8 bases at V and 6 bases at J, leaving 17 bases unmatched. The CDR3 sequence is CASFLLVTGGSGNEQFF. CDR3 bases: TGTGCCAGCTTCTTACTAGTTACAGGGGGCTCGGGCAATGAGCAGTTCTTC.

The chain has TRBV11-2 and TRBJ2-7; perhaps TRBD1 as D (6 bases). V lost 7 bases to trimming and J lost 3 bases, with 16 bases between them. Germline lookup yields CDR1 SGHAT and CDR2 FQNNGV. The CDR3 loop spans 14 amino acids. The CDR3 DNA is TGTGCCAGCAACAGGGCGGGTGGGGGCTACGAGCAGTACTTC. Translation: CASNRAGGGYEQYF. Together with reference TRBV11-2 and TRBJ2-7, the CDR3 gives the full variable domain: EAGVAQSPRYKIIEKRQSVAFWCNPISGHATLYWYQQILGQGPKLLIQFQNNGVVDDSQLPKDRFSAERLKGVDSTLKIQPAKLEDSAVYLCASNRAGGGYEQYFGPGTRLTVT.

The chain is built from TRBV7-6 and TRBJ2-5, with TRBD2 as a possible D gene (5 bases). Germline V gene data show CDR1 as SGHVS and CDR2 as FNYEAQ. The CDR3 loop spans 17 amino acids. V lost 1 base to trimming and J lost 5 bases, with 20 bases between them. The CDR3 spells CASSLEGMPSFDETQYF. Here the CDR3 DNA reads TGTGCCAGCAGCTTAGAAGGGATGCCTAGCTTTGACGAGACCCAGTACTTC.

The genes are TRBV30 and TRBJ2-1; the match to TRBD2 covers 11 bases. CDR1 is GTSNPN, CDR2 SVGIG, per germline (reference sequence). CDR3 length: 15 amino acids. The trim removed 5 bases at V and 4 bases at J, leaving 7 bases unmatched. This chain's CDR3 is CAWSAGTSGYNEQFF. CDR3 nucleotides: TGTGCCTGGTCTGCGGGGACTAGCGGTTACAATGAGCAGTTCTTC.

This chain joins TRBV29-1 and TRBJ2-3, with 8 bases lining up with TRBD2. V lost 5 bases, J lost 2 bases, and 6 bases stayed unmatched. The CDR3 runs to 14 residues. Germline CDR1 is SQVTM and CDR2 is ANQGSEA. DNA of the CDR3: TGCAGCGTTTTTAGCGGGACCACCACAGATACGCAGTATTTT. Translating it yields CSVFSGTTTDTQYF.

DNA of the CDR3: TGTGCCAGCTCACTCGGACAGGCGAGCTCCTACGAGCAGTACTTC. Residues: CASSLGQASSYEQYF. The genes are TRBV18 and TRBJ2-7, with 7 bases identical to TRBD1. The CDR3 totals 15 residues. With 4 bases clipped from V and 0 bases from J, the junction kept 6 bases outside the gene matches. Germline V gene sequence: CDR1 KGHSH, CDR2 LQKENI.

A word on this clone: In this CDR3 the conserved last residue, phenylalanine or tryptophan, is missing, so a read error is likely. No DNA is shown, since the ends of the CDR3 on it are uncertain; the CDR3 is the one TCRdb lists. This chain joins TRBV5-4 and TRBJ1-2; TRBD1, the D gene given by the table, was not confirmed from the DNA. The CDR3 sequence runs 16 residues, both termini included. Per the germline V gene, CDR1 is SGHNT and CDR2 is YYREEE (reference sequence). The CDR3 here is CASSLLTFPGTGEVAL.

This rearrangement joins TRBV19 to TRBJ1-5; 9 bases are shared with TRBD1. This CDR3 is built from 18 residues. With V trimmed by 5 bases and J by 4 bases, 15 bases remained unmatched. Looked up from germline, CDR1 is LNHDA and CDR2 is SQIVND (reference sequence). CDR3 residues: CASSYRQDRGYPNQPQHF. CDR3 sequence (DNA): TGTGCCAGTAGTTACCGTCAGGACAGGGGCTATCCTAATCAGCCCCAGCATTTT.

The J gene is TRBJ2-7, the V gene TRBV4-2; 12 nucleotides agree with TRBD2. The V gene's germline CDR1 is LGHNA and CDR2 YNFKEQ. The CDR3 is 14 amino acids. V lost 4 bases, J lost 5 bases, and 3 bases stayed unmatched. DNA of the CDR3: TGTGCCAGCAGCCCTGGACTAGCGGGAAACGAGCAGTACTTC. This codes for CASSPGLAGNEQYF.